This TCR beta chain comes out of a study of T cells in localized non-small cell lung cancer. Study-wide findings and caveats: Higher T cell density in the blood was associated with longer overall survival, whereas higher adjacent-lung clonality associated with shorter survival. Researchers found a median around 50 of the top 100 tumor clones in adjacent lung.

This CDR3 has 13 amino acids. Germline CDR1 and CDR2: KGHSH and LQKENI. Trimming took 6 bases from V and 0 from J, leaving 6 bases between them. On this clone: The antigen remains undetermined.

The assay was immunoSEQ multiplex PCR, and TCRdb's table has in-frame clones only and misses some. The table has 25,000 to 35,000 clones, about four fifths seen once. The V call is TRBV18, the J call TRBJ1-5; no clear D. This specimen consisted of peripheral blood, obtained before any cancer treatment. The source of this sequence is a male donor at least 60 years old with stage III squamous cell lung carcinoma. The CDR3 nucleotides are TGTGCCAGCTCGAGGGATAGCAATCAGCCCCAGCATTTT. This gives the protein CASSRDSNQPQHF.